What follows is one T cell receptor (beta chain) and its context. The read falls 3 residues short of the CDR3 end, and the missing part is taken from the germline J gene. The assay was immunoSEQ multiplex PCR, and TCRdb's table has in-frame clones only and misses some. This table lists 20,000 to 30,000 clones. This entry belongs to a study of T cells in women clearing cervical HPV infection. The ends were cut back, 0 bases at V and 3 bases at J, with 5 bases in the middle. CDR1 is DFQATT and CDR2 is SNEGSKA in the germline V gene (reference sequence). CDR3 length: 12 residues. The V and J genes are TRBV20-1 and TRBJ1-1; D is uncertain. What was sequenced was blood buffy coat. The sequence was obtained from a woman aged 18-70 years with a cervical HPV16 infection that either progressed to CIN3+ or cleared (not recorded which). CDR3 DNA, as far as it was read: TGCAGTGCTAGAGATGTATACACTGAA. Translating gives CSARDVYTE. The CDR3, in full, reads CSARDVYTEAFF.